These T cell receptor beta chains were read from a single sample in a study. TCRdb redid the calling of the RT-PCR reads with MiXCR, one entry per CDR3 protein. In the table there are hundreds of thousands of distinct CDR3 sequences, 12% to 15% of which are singletons. The sample comprised memory CD4+ T cells from blood. The receptors come from a female donor in good health, serving as a healthy control. The CDR3 runs from the conserved cysteine through the conserved F or W. D genes are given only for firm matches. Where a row states a size, it is once, few, many or the class of an expanded clone; other rows omit it.

V: TRBV7-8
size: few
J: TRBJ2-5
D: TRBD1
DNA: TGTGCCAGCAGCACCTCGACAGGGGTCAAGACCCAGTACTTC
CDR3: CASSTSTGVKTQYF

V: TRBV20-1
size: many
J: TRBJ2-1
D: NA
DNA: TGCAGTGCTAGAGATCCCCTAGAACCTTACAATGAGCAGTTCTTC
CDR3: CSARDPLEPYNEQFF

V: TRBV27
size: few
J: TRBJ2-7
D: NA
DNA: TGTGCCAGCAGGGGCTTGGACGTGAGCTCCTACGAGCAGTACTTC
CDR3: CASRGLDVSSYEQYF

V: TRBV15
size: few
J: TRBJ2-3
D: TRBD2
DNA: TGTGCCACCAGCAGACATAGGACTAGCGGGGGGGCAGATACGCAGTATTTT
CDR3: CATSRHRTSGGADTQYF

V: TRBV12-3/TRBV12-4
size: many
J: TRBJ2-1
D: TRBD2
DNA: TGTGCCAGCAGTTTCGCTAGCGGGATGAATGAGCAGTTCTTC
CDR3: CASSFASGMNEQFF

V: TRBV3-1
size: NA
J: TRBJ2-1
D: NA
DNA: TGTGCCAGCAACCGACTGGCGGGGGAGCAGTTCTTC
CDR3: CASNRLAGEQFF

V: TRBV6-1
size: few
J: TRBJ1-2
D: NA
DNA: TGTGCCAGCAGTGAAGTGTCGACTTCTAACTATGGCTACACCTTC
CDR3: CASSEVSTSNYGYTF

V: TRBV6-1
size: NA
J: TRBJ2-3
D: TRBD1
DNA: TGTGCCAGCAGTAATTGGGACAGGGCTAAACCACTGGCATTTAGCACAGATACGCAGTATTTT
CDR3: CASSNWDRAKPLAFSTDTQYF

V: TRBV6-2/TRBV6-3
size: many
J: TRBJ1-1
D: NA
DNA: TGTGCCAGCTCCATTTGGACAGAACACACTGAAGCTTTCTTT
CDR3: CASSIWTEHTEAFF

V: TRBV4-3
size: NA
J: TRBJ2-3
D: TRBD2
DNA: TGCGCCAGCAGCCGACACCTAGCGGAGATTTCAGATACGCAGTATTTT
CDR3: CASSRHLAEISDTQYF

V: TRBV7-2
size: NA
J: TRBJ1-1
D: TRBD1
DNA: TGTGCCAGCAGCCCGTGGACAGGGGCGGGCACTGAAGCTTTCTTT
CDR3: CASSPWTGAGTEAFF

V: TRBV11-2
size: few
J: TRBJ1-2
D: NA
DNA: TGTGCCAGCAGCTTTATCGGAGCAGACTATGGCTACACCTTC
CDR3: CASSFIGADYGYTF

V: TRBV6-5
size: many
J: TRBJ1-6
D: NA
DNA: TGTGCCAGCAGTAAATCACCCCTCCACTTT
CDR3: CASSKSPLHF

V: TRBV5-1
size: NA
J: TRBJ2-1
D: TRBD2
DNA: TGCGCCAGCAGCTTCCTAGCGGGGAGGGATGAGCAGTTCTTC
CDR3: CASSFLAGRDEQFF

V: TRBV20-1
size: NA
J: TRBJ1-2
D: NA
DNA: TGCAGTGCTAGTCTCAACGGGGGCCAGGGGACCGCATATGGCTACACCTTC
CDR3: CSASLNGGQGTAYGYTF

V: TRBV11-1
size: few
J: TRBJ2-5
D: TRBD2
DNA: TGTGCCAGCAGCTCCGGCGTAGCGGGGCAAGAGACCCAGTACTTC
CDR3: CASSSGVAGQETQYF

V: TRBV7-6
size: few
J: TRBJ2-3
D: NA
DNA: TGTGCCAGCAGCTTAGGTAGAGACCAGAGCACAGATACGCAGTATTTT
CDR3: CASSLGRDQSTDTQYF

V: TRBV12-3/TRBV12-4
size: many
J: TRBJ1-1
D: TRBD1
DNA: TGTGCCAGCAGTCTTAGGGACAGTGAAGCTTTCTTT
CDR3: CASSLRDSEAFF

V: TRBV7-2
size: many
J: TRBJ2-5
D: TRBD2
DNA: TGTGCCAGCAGCTTGATAGCGGGAGGGAATTCTGAGACCCAGTACTTC
CDR3: CASSLIAGGNSETQYF

V: TRBV3-1
size: NA
J: TRBJ1-3
D: NA
DNA: TGTGCCAGCAGCCAAGAGGGTGAGGGAAACACCATATATTTT
CDR3: CASSQEGEGNTIYF

V: TRBV11-2
size: NA
J: TRBJ2-7
D: NA
DNA: TGTGCCAGCAGCTTAGAGAATCACGGGACCTACGAGCAGTACTTC
CDR3: CASSLENHGTYEQYF

V: TRBV12-3/TRBV12-4
size: few
J: TRBJ2-5
D: NA
DNA: TGTGCCAGCAGTCTAAAATTACTGGAGACCCAGTACTTC
CDR3: CASSLKLLETQYF

V: TRBV19
size: NA
J: TRBJ1-5
D: TRBD1
DNA: TGTGCCAGTAGTTTTACAGGGGGAAATCTCAATCAGCCCCAGCATTTT
CDR3: CASSFTGGNLNQPQHF

V: TRBV18
size: NA
J: TRBJ1-1
D: TRBD1
DNA: TGTGCCAGCTCACCACCTCAGGGGGTAGGGACTGAAGCTTTCTTT
CDR3: CASSPPQGVGTEAFF

V: TRBV6-5
size: many
J: TRBJ1-4
D: NA
DNA: TGTGCCGTGGCCGGCGGCCAGTATAATGAAAAACTGTTTTTT
CDR3: CAVAGGQYNEKLFF